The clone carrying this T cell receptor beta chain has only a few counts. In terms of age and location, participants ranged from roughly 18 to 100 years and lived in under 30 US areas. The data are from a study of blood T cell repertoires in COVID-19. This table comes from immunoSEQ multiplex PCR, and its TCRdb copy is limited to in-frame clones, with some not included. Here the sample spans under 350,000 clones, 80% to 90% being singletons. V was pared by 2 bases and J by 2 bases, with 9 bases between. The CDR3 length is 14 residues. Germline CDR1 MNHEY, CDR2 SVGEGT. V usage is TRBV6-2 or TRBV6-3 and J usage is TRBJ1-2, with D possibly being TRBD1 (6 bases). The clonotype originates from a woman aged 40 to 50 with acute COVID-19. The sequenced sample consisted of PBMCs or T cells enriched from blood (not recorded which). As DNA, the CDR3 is TGTGCCAGCAGTTACGTGGACAGAAACTATGGCTACACCTTC. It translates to CASSYVDRNYGYTF.